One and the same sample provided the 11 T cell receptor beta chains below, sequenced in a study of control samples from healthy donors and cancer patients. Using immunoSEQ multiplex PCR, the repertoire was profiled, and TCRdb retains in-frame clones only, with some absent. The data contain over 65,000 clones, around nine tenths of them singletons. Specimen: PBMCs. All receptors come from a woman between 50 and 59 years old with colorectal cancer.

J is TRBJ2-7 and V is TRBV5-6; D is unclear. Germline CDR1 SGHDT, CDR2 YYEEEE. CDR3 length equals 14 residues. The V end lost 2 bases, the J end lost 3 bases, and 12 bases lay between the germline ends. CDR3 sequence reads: CASSLRQWVYEQYV. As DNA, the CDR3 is TGTGCCAGCAGCTTACGGCAGTGGGTCTACGAGCAGTACGTC.

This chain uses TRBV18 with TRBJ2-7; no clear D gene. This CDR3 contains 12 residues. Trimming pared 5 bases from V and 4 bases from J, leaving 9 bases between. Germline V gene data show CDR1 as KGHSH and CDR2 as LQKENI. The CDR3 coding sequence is TGTGCCAGCTCAAACGGTTTTTACGAGCAGTACGTC. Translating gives CASSNGFYEQYV.

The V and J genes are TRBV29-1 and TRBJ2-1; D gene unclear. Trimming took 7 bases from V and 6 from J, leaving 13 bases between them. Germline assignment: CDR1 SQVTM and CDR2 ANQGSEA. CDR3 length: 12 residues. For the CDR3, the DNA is TGCAGCGCTGACTCCGGCGGCAATGAGCAGTTCTTC. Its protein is CSADSGGNEQFF.

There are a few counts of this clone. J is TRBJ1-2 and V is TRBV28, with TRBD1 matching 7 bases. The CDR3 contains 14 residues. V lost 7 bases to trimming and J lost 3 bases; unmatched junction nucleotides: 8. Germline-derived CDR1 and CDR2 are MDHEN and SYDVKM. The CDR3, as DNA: TGTGCCAGCAACCCTTCGACAGGGCACTATGGCTACACCTTC. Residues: CASNPSTGHYGYTF.

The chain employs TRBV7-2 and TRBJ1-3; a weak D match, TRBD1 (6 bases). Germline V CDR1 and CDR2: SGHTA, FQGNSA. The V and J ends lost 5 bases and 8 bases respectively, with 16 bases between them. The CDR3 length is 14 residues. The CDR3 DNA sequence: TGTGCCAGCAGCCTCAGGGGTATATCGGACACCATATATTTT. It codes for CASSLRGISDTIYF.

CDR3 sequence: CASSEALRGNEQFF. CDR3 sequence (DNA): TGTGCCAGCAGTGAAGCGTTACGGGGCAATGAGCAGTTCTTC. This chain uses TRBV2 with TRBJ2-1, with D perhaps matching TRBD2 (5 bases). The CDR3 length is 14 residues. CDR1 SNHLY and CDR2 FYNNEI come from the germline V gene. V was trimmed by 0 bases and J by 6 bases, leaving 9 bases between them.

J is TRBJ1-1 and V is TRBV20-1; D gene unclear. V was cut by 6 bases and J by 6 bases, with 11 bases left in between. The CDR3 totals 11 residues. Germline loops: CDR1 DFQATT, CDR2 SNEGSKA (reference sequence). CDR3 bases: TGCAGTGCCCCCCGGGAGGCTGAAGCTTTCTTT. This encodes CSAPREAEAFF.

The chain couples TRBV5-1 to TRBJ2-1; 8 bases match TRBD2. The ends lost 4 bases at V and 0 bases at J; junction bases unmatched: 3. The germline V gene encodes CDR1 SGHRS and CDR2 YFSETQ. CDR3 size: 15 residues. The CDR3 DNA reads TGCGCCAGCAGCCGGGGGGGGGCCTCCTACAATGAGCAGTTCTTC. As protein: CASSRGGASYNEQFF.

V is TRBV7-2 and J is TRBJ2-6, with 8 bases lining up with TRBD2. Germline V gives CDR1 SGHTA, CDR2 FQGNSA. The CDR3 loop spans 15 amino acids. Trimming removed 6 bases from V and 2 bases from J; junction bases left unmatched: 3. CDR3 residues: CASRIGGAGANVLTF. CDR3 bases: TGTGCCAGCAGAATCGGGGGGGCTGGGGCCAACGTCCTGACTTTC.

CDR3 DNA: TGTGCCAGCAGTTCCCTCCCGGATACGCAGTATTTT. Its translation is CASSSLPDTQYF. The chain joins TRBV6-2 or TRBV6-3 to TRBJ2-3; D not certain. V lost 4 bases and J 6 bases, leaving 8 bases between the germline ends. CDR3 size: 12 residues. The germline V gene encodes CDR1 MNHEY and CDR2 SVGEGT.

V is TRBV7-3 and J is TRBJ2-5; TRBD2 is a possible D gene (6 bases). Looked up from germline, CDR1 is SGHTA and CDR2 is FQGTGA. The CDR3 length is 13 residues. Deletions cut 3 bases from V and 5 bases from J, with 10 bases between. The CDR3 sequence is CASSLRLEETQYF. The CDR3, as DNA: TGTGCCAGCAGCTTGAGACTAGAGGAGACCCAGTACTTC.